Here is one T cell receptor beta chain with its context. This sample was included in a study of OX40 agonist ivuxolimab in advanced cancers. Germline V CDR1 and CDR2: LNHDA, SQIVND (reference sequence). Trimming removed 0 bases at V and 6 bases at J, with 15 bases between. The CDR3 spans 16 residues. Libraries were prepared by immunoSEQ multiplex PCR; TCRdb keeps only in-frame clonotypes and omits some of them. The sample carries 98,000 or so clones, approximately 90% recorded once. The sequenced sample was CD4+ or CD8+ T cells sorted from blood, obtained in a trial of the OX40 agonist ivuxolimab. The V call is TRBV19, the J call TRBJ1-5; D is possibly TRBD1 (5 bases). This sequence was found in an adult with an advanced solid tumor such as melanoma, head and neck, liver or kidney cancer. The DNA of the CDR3 is TGTGCCAGTAGTATAGATGTCGTCCAGGGTAGTCAGCCCCAGCATTTT. Amino acids: CASSIDVVQGSQPQHF.